Listed below are T cell receptor beta chains from one sample, sequenced in a study of cytomegalovirus exposure and HLA in healthy donors. Here immunoSEQ multiplex PCR was the method, and the copy in TCRdb shows in-frame clones only, minus some. The sample has a few hundred thousand clones, about 83% seen once. What was sequenced was PBMCs. The receptors originated from a girl aged 10 to 17 in good health and CMV-seronegative. CDR3s include the opening cysteine and the closing phenylalanine or tryptophan. D genes are given only for firm matches. Not all rows give a size; the values are once, few, many and, for expanded clones, a class.

CDR3nt: TGTGCCACCAGCCCTCGGAGAACGTCAGGGGGAAACACTGAAGCTTTCTTT; CDR3aa: CATSPRRTSGGNTEAFF; d_gene: TRBD1; j_gene: TRBJ1-1; abundance: -; v_gene: TRBV15; len: 17
CDR3nt: TGCGCCAGCAGCCAGGGGGGCAGGGGTCAGCCCCAGCATTTT; CDR3aa: CASSQGGRGQPQHF; d_gene: TRBD1; j_gene: TRBJ1-5; abundance: -; v_gene: TRBV5-1; len: 14
CDR3nt: TGTGCCAGCAGCCTGCGGGGACAGGGGTTGAACTCTAATGAAAAACTGTTTTTT; CDR3aa: CASSLRGQGLNSNEKLFF; d_gene: TRBD1; j_gene: TRBJ1-4; abundance: -; v_gene: TRBV7-9; len: 18
CDR3nt: TGTGCCATCAGTGCTGGACAGGGGACTCGGCCCCAGCATTTT; CDR3aa: CAISAGQGTRPQHF; d_gene: TRBD1; j_gene: TRBJ1-5; abundance: -; v_gene: TRBV10-3; len: 14
CDR3nt: TGTGCCAGCAGTTACTCGTTAATTTTCAACTATGGCTACACCTTC; CDR3aa: CASSYSLIFNYGYTF; d_gene: -; j_gene: TRBJ1-2; abundance: few; v_gene: TRBV6-5; len: 15
CDR3nt: TGCGCCAGCAACGAAGGACCCGGGGCCGGGGAGCTGTTTTTT; CDR3aa: CASNEGPGAGELFF; d_gene: -; j_gene: TRBJ2-2; abundance: few; v_gene: TRBV5-1; len: 14
CDR3nt: TGTGCCTGTACTTATACCTACGAGCAGTACTTC; CDR3aa: CACTYTYEQYF; d_gene: -; j_gene: TRBJ2-7; abundance: -; v_gene: TRBV30; len: 11
CDR3nt: TGTGCCAGCAGCTTAGGAGGGACAGGCGCCGGGGAGCTGTTTTTT; CDR3aa: CASSLGGTGAGELFF; d_gene: TRBD1; j_gene: TRBJ2-2; abundance: once; v_gene: TRBV7-2; len: 15
CDR3nt: TGTGCCAGCAGTGCCCTTTTAGCGAACTCTGGAAACACCATATATTTT; CDR3aa: CASSALLANSGNTIYF; d_gene: -; j_gene: TRBJ1-3; abundance: -; v_gene: TRBV2; len: 16
CDR3nt: TGTGCCAGCAGCACCCACGGGGGGCTCCAAGAGACCCAGTACTTC; CDR3aa: CASSTHGGLQETQYF; d_gene: -; j_gene: TRBJ2-5; abundance: -; v_gene: TRBV7-3; len: 15
CDR3nt: TGTGCCAGCAGCCCGACAGCCACTACCTATGGCTACACCTTC; CDR3aa: CASSPTATTYGYTF; d_gene: -; j_gene: TRBJ1-2; abundance: -; v_gene: TRBV7-2; len: 14
CDR3nt: TGTGCCAGCAGTTTTCAGGGGACCTACAATGAGCAGTTCTTC; CDR3aa: CASSFQGTYNEQFF; d_gene: -; j_gene: TRBJ2-1; abundance: -; v_gene: TRBV28; len: 14
CDR3nt: TGTGCCAGCAGCGAGAGGCCCGGTGGGTATGAGCAGTTCTTC; CDR3aa: CASSERPGGYEQFF; d_gene: -; j_gene: TRBJ2-1; abundance: -; v_gene: TRBV9; len: 14
CDR3nt: TGTGCCAGCAGTTACTCGACCGCAGGGCTGAACACTGAAGCTTTCTTT; CDR3aa: CASSYSTAGLNTEAFF; d_gene: -; j_gene: TRBJ1-1; abundance: -; v_gene: TRBV6-5; len: 16
CDR3nt: TGCGCCAGCAGCCCTGGCGGTGCGACAGGGTCAAAGACCCAGTACTTC; CDR3aa: CASSPGGATGSKTQYF; d_gene: TRBD1; j_gene: TRBJ2-5; abundance: once; v_gene: TRBV5-1; len: 16
CDR3nt: TGCGCCAGCAGCCAAGGGCCCTCAGGCGCGGGAGTGGACGAGCAGTACTTC; CDR3aa: CASSQGPSGAGVDEQYF; d_gene: TRBD2; j_gene: TRBJ2-7; abundance: -; v_gene: TRBV4-1; len: 17
CDR3nt: TGTGCCAGCAGTAACCGGGACAGGGGCTCTGGGGCCAACGTCCTGACTTTC; CDR3aa: CASSNRDRGSGANVLTF; d_gene: TRBD1; j_gene: TRBJ2-6; abundance: -; v_gene: TRBV25-1; len: 17
CDR3nt: TGCGCCAGCAGCCAGCATCCCGGGGGGAGAGATACGCAGTATTTT; CDR3aa: CASSQHPGGRDTQYF; d_gene: TRBD2; j_gene: TRBJ2-3; abundance: -; v_gene: TRBV4-3; len: 15
CDR3nt: TGTGCCTGGATGACGGGGTACAATGAGCAGTTCTTC; CDR3aa: CAWMTGYNEQFF; d_gene: -; j_gene: TRBJ2-1; abundance: -; v_gene: TRBV30; len: 12
CDR3nt: TGTGCCAGCAGCTTAGAGTCTTCGGACAGAGAGATCTATGGCTACACCTTC; CDR3aa: CASSLESSDREIYGYTF; d_gene: -; j_gene: TRBJ1-2; abundance: -; v_gene: TRBV11-2; len: 17
CDR3nt: TGTGCCAGCACTCTACCACAGGGGATTGGTACGCAGTATTTT; CDR3aa: CASTLPQGIGTQYF; d_gene: TRBD1; j_gene: TRBJ2-3; abundance: -; v_gene: TRBV28; len: 14
CDR3nt: TGTGCCACCAGCACTGGACAGGGAAACACTGAAGCTTTCTTT; CDR3aa: CATSTGQGNTEAFF; d_gene: TRBD1; j_gene: TRBJ1-1; abundance: once; v_gene: TRBV15; len: 14
CDR3nt: TGTGCCAGCAGCTTTACAGGGGGCAATCAGCCCCAGCATTTT; CDR3aa: CASSFTGGNQPQHF; d_gene: TRBD1; j_gene: TRBJ1-5; abundance: -; v_gene: TRBV5-6; len: 14
CDR3nt: TGTGCCAGCAGCTGGGGGCCGGGACAGGGGCTATACGAGCAGTACTTC; CDR3aa: CASSWGPGQGLYEQYF; d_gene: TRBD1; j_gene: TRBJ2-7; abundance: -; v_gene: TRBV13; len: 16
CDR3nt: TGCGCCAGCAGCTGGAGGGGACAGGGAGCCGATACGCAGTATTTT; CDR3aa: CASSWRGQGADTQYF; d_gene: TRBD1; j_gene: TRBJ2-3; abundance: -; v_gene: TRBV5-1; len: 15
CDR3nt: TGTGCCAGCAGTTCCACAGGGGTTTGGGGCTACGAGCAGTACTTC; CDR3aa: CASSSTGVWGYEQYF; d_gene: TRBD1; j_gene: TRBJ2-7; abundance: -; v_gene: TRBV28; len: 15
CDR3nt: TGTGCCAGCAGCCTCGGGACAGGGGGCGTTGGCTACACCTTC; CDR3aa: CASSLGTGGVGYTF; d_gene: TRBD1; j_gene: TRBJ1-2; abundance: few; v_gene: TRBV5-6; len: 14
CDR3nt: TGTGCCAGCAGTCCTCTCCGGGACAACTCCTACGAGCAGTACTTC; CDR3aa: CASSPLRDNSYEQYF; d_gene: -; j_gene: TRBJ2-7; abundance: -; v_gene: TRBV28; len: 15
CDR3nt: TGTGCCAGCAGCAAGCGACAGGGGGAGATTGGGAATGAGCAGTTCTTC; CDR3aa: CASSKRQGEIGNEQFF; d_gene: TRBD1; j_gene: TRBJ2-1; abundance: -; v_gene: TRBV7-9; len: 16
CDR3nt: TGTTCCAACAGCTTACAGGCGGGGAGTTTTGGCTATGGCTACACCTTC; CDR3aa: CSNSLQAGSFGYGYTF; d_gene: -; j_gene: TRBJ1-2; abundance: -; v_gene: TRBV7-9; len: 16
CDR3nt: TGCGCCAGCAGTCGCCTTGCGCTGGGCACAGATACGCAGTATTTT; CDR3aa: CASSRLALGTDTQYF; d_gene: -; j_gene: TRBJ2-3; abundance: few; v_gene: TRBV4-1; len: 15
CDR3nt: TGTGCCAGTAGTATTCCGGGGGTAAGGTCTGAAGCTTTCTTT; CDR3aa: CASSIPGVRSEAFF; d_gene: -; j_gene: TRBJ1-1; abundance: once; v_gene: TRBV19; len: 14
CDR3nt: TGCAGCGCGTCGGACAGTTATGGCTACACCTTC; CDR3aa: CSASDSYGYTF; d_gene: -; j_gene: TRBJ1-2; abundance: -; v_gene: TRBV29-1; len: 11
CDR3nt: TGTGCCAGCAGCTATGTATCTTCCGGGACTACCAGCGAGCAGTACTTC; CDR3aa: CASSYVSSGTTSEQYF; d_gene: TRBD2; j_gene: TRBJ2-7; abundance: -; v_gene: TRBV5-6; len: 16
CDR3nt: TGTGCCAGCAGCTCACAGGGGACCGGGGAGCTGTTTTTT; CDR3aa: CASSSQGTGELFF; d_gene: TRBD1; j_gene: TRBJ2-2; abundance: few; v_gene: TRBV7-3; len: 13
CDR3nt: TGTGCCAGCAGCCAAAATTCCGGGAGCGGGACCCAGTACTTC; CDR3aa: CASSQNSGSGTQYF; d_gene: -; j_gene: TRBJ2-5; abundance: -; v_gene: TRBV14; len: 14
CDR3nt: TGCGCCAGCAGCTCGGAACAGGGATACATTCAGTACTTC; CDR3aa: CASSSEQGYIQYF; d_gene: -; j_gene: TRBJ2-4; abundance: few; v_gene: TRBV5-1; len: 13
CDR3nt: TGTGCCAGCAGCGTAAAGGCAGGGGCTCTCCACTTT; CDR3aa: CASSVKAGALHF; d_gene: -; j_gene: TRBJ1-6; abundance: once; v_gene: TRBV9; len: 12
CDR3nt: TGCGCCAGCAGCCCTGGGGGGTTTAACACCGGGGAGCTGTTTTTT; CDR3aa: CASSPGGFNTGELFF; d_gene: -; j_gene: TRBJ2-2; abundance: -; v_gene: TRBV5-1; len: 15
CDR3nt: TGCGCCAGCAGCGCGGACTTCAACTATGGCTACACCTTC; CDR3aa: CASSADFNYGYTF; d_gene: -; j_gene: TRBJ1-2; abundance: -; v_gene: TRBV5-1; len: 13
CDR3nt: TGTGCCAGCAGTTTTGAGCAGGGAAAAAATTCACCCCTCCACTTT; CDR3aa: CASSFEQGKNSPLHF; d_gene: -; j_gene: TRBJ1-6; abundance: -; v_gene: TRBV28; len: 15
CDR3nt: TGTGCCAGCAGTTTTGGCAGAACCTACGAGCAGTACTTC; CDR3aa: CASSFGRTYEQYF; d_gene: -; j_gene: TRBJ2-7; abundance: -; v_gene: TRBV25-1; len: 13